Sequencing of this T cell receptor (beta chain) was carried out in a study of blood T cell repertoires in COVID-19. In this sample, this clone turned up once. Produced via immunoSEQ multiplex PCR; TCRdb's table is partial and in-frame only. Seen here are roughly 80,000 clones, approximately 88% observed once, and the top ten hold about 12%. The CDR3 is 14 residues long. The sequence was obtained from a human donor in a cohort sampled during active COVID-19. Sequencing was performed on peripheral blood. The V and J genes are TRBV21-1 and TRBJ2-3; TRBD1 is the table's D call, not checked against the DNA. TRBV21-1 is a pseudogene segment. CDR3 loop: CARTTNPGSDTQYF. Here the CDR3 DNA reads TGTGCCAGGACGACAAATCCCGGCTCAGATACGCAGTATTTT.